This T cell receptor beta chain comes out of a study of blood T cell repertoires in COVID-19. Repertoires were generated with immunoSEQ multiplex PCR, while TCRdb's copy carries only in-frame clones and drops some. The sample has some 120,000 clones, around 83% seen once. This clone was picked up many times. The V end lost 8 bases, the J end lost 3 bases, and 14 bases lay between the germline ends. This CDR3 spans 15 amino acids. The germline V gene encodes CDR1 MNHEY and CDR2 SVGAGI. Source material: peripheral blood. The receptor's source is a man in his fifties or sixties with acute or convalescent COVID-19. This chain joins TRBV6-5 and TRBJ1-6, with D perhaps matching TRBD1 (5 bases). The CDR3 sequence: CASARMTVYNSPLHF. As DNA, the CDR3 is TGTGCCAGCGCCCGAATGACAGTCTATAATTCACCCCTCCACTTT.